This T cell receptor beta chain was captured by sequencing in a study of PD-1 blockade in classical Hodgkin lymphoma (dated by TCRdb to 2020 to 2021). Concerning the study at large: A peripheral blood immune signature of response to PD-1 blockade in classical Hodgkin lymphoma was defined using TCR beta sequencing and CyTOF.

The Qiagen DNeasy kit was used to extract genomic DNA from unsorted PBMCs and from the negatively selected CD4+ and CD8+ fractions. TCR beta CDR3 regions were subjected to amplification by immunoSEQ multiplex PCR with primers that anneal to V and J segments. A synthetic immune receptor repertoire was used to minimize amplification bias, and remaining bias was computationally removed after sequencing. Turning to the authors' computational methods: Repertoire diversity was quantified as the Shannon entropy index using custom Python scripts. The unsorted, CD4+ and CD8+ repertoires were each analyzed separately, with the exception of combined analyses, where CD4+ and CD8+ sequences were merged in silico. TCRdb re-hosts the immuneACCESS table, in-frame sequences only. Its copies lack some clones; in the studies checked, an unresolved V gene accounts for under half of them, and the cause for the rest is not known. V and J calls and clone size come straight from that table; D and trimming were deduced from the DNA. In all, the sample holds about 25,000 clones, and 90% to 95% of those were seen once. The ten largest make up around 3.9% of the sample.

Comments on this clone: The clone's antigen remains unknown. No quality values exist for individual bases; no much larger clone is one base distant.

On the study overall, not on this receptor specifically: The study was limited to a single clinical trial cohort, and causes of repertoire differences, possibly disease activity or prior therapy, remained undefined. Baseline TCR diversity was reported to be lower in newly diagnosed patients than in healthy donors, and even lower in relapsed/refractory patients.

CDR1 and CDR2, looked up from the germline V gene (reference sequence), are SGHKS and YYEKEE. Including the terminal cysteine and phenylalanine, the CDR3 comprises 16 residues. The read is trimmed to its CDR3 DNA, 48 bases read in frame from base 1. The time point label on this specimen signifies: newly diagnosed, previously untreated cHL patient sample. PBMCs from patients with newly diagnosed, previously untreated classical Hodgkin lymphoma were sequenced as a comparison group for the relapsed/refractory trial patients. After peripheral blood was drawn into 8 mL Vacutainer Cell Preparation Tubes, PBMCs were isolated by centrifugation and then cryopreserved.

The receptor comes from a human donor with classical Hodgkin lymphoma. Sequences were obtained from peripheral blood mononuclear cells (PBMCs). This receptor chain uses TRBV5-5 and TRBJ2-5; no confident D gene assignment can be made. The J call could be wrong; TRBJ2-7 is a better fit for the DNA end. For the CDR3, the sequence is CASSLQVGGFPYEQYF. The DNA sequence follows: TGTGCCAGCAGCTTGCAGGTAGGCGGATTCCCCTACGAGCAGTACTTC.